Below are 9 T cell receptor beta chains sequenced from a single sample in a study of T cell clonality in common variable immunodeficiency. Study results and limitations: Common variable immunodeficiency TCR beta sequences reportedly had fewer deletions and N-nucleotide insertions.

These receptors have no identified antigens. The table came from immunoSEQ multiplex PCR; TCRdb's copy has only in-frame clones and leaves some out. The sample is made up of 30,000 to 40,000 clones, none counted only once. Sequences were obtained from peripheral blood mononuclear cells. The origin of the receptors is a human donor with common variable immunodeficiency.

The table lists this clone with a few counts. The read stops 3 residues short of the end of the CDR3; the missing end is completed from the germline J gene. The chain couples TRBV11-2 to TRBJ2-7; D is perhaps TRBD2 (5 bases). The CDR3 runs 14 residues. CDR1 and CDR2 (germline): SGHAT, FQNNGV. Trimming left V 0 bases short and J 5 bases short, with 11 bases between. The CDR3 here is CASSLDRVSDEQYF. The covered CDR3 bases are TGTGCCAGCAGCTTAGATAGGGTTAGCGACGAG.

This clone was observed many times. CDR3 protein: CASSPDRETNEKLFF. Partial CDR3 DNA: TGTGCCAGCTCACCGGACAGGGAAACTAATGAAAAA. The chain is built from TRBV18 and TRBJ1-4; 8 positions match TRBD1. Read sequence stops 3 residues before the CDR3 end, and the germline J gene provides the missing end. Germline-derived CDR1 and CDR2 are KGHSH and LQKENI. This CDR3 spans 15 amino acids. V shed 3 bases, J shed 1 base, and the junction held 1 base outside the gene matches.

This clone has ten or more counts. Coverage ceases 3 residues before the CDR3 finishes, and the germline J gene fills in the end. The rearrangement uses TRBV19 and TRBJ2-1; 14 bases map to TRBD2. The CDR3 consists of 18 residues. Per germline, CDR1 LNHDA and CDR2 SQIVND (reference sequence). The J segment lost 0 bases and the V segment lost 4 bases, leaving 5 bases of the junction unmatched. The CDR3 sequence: CASSTGTSGRLSYNEQFF. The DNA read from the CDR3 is TGTGCCAGTAGTACAGGGACTAGCGGGAGACTCTCCTACAATGAG. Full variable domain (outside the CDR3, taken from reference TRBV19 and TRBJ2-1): DGGITQSPKYLFRKEGQNVTLSCEQNLNHDAMYWYRQDPGQGLRLIYYSQIVNDFQKGDIAEGYSVSREKKESFPLTVTSAQKNPTAFYLCASSTGTSGRLSYNEQFFGPGTRLTVL.

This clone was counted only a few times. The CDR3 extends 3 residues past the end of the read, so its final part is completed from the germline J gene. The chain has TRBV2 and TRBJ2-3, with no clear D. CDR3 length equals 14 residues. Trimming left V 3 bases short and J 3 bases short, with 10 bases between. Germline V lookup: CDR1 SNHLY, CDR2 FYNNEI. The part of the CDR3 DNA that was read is TGTGCCAGCAGTGACAGGTCGAGGACAGATACG. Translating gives CASSDRSRTDT. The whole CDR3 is CASSDRSRTDTQYF.

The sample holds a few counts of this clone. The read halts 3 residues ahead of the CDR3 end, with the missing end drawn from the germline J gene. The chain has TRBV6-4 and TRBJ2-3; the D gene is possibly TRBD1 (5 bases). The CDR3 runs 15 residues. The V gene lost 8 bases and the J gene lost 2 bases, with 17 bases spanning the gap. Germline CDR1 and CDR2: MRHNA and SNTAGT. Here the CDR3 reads CASELGNRFTDTQYF. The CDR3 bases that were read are TGTGCCAGCGAACTCGGAAACAGGTTCACAGATACG.

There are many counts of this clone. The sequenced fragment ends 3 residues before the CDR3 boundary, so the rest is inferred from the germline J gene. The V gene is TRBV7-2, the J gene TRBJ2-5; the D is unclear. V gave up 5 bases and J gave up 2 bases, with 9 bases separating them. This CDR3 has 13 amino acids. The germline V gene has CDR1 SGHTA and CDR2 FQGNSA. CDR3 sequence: CASSQASQETQYF. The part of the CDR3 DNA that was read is TGTGCCAGCAGCCAGGCCAGTCAAGAGACC.

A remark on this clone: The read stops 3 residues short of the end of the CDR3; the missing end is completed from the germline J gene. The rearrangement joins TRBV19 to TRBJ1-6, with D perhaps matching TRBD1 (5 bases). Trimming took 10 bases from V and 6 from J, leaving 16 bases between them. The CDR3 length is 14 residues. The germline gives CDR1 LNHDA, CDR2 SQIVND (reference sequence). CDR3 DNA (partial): TGTGCCACTCTACCGGGGGGGGGTAATTCACCC. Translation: CATLPGGGNSP. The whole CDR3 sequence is CATLPGGGNSPLHF.

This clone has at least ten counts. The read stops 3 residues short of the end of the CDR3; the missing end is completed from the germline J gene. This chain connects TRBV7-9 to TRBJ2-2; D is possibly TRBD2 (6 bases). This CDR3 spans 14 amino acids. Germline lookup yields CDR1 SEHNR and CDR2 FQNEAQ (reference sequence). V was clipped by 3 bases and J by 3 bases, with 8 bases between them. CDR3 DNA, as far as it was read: TGTGCCAGCAGCTTGCGGGGAGACACCGGGGAG. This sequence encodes CASSLRGDTGE. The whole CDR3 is CASSLRGDTGELFF.

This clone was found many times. The CDR3 reads CASSSQGATDTQYF. CDR3 DNA (partial): TGTGCCAGCAGCTCGCAGGGGGCCACAGATACG. J is TRBJ2-3 and V is TRBV7-3; the match to TRBD1 covers 8 bases. The sequenced fragment ends 3 residues before the CDR3 boundary, so the rest is inferred from the germline J gene. The V and J ends lost 4 bases and 2 bases, in that order; junction bases with no gene match: 2. Germline CDR1 reads SGHTA; CDR2 reads FQGTGA. This CDR3 contains 14 residues.